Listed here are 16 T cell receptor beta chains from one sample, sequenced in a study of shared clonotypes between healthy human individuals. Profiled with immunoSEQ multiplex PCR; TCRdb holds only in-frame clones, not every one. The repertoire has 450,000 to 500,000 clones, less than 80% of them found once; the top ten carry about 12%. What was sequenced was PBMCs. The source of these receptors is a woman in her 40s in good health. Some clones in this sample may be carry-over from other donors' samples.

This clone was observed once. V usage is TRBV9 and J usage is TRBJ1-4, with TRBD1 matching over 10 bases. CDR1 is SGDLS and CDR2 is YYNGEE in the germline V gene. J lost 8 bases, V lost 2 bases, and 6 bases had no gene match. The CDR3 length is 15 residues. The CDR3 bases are TGTGCCAGCAGCGTTGGGACAGGGGAGATGGAAAAACTGTTTTTT. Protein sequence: CASSVGTGEMEKLFF. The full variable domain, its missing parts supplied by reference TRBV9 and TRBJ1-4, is DSGVTQTPKHLITATGQRVTLRCSPRSGDLSVYWYQQSLDQGLQFLIQYYNGEERAKGNILERFSAQQFPDLHSELNLSSLELGDSALYFCASSVGTGEMEKLFFGSGTQLSVL.

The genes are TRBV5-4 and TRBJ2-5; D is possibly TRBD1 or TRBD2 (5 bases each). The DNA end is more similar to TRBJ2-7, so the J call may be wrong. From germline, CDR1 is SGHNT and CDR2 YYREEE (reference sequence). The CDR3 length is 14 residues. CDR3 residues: CASSLDRRSYEQYF. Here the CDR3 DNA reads TGTGCCAGCAGCTTGGACAGGAGGTCCTACGAGCAGTACTTC.

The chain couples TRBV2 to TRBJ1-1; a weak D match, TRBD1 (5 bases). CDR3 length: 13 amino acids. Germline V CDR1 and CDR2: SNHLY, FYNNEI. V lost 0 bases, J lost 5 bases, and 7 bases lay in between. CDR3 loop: CASSEARGTEAFF. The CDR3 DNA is TGTGCCAGCAGTGAAGCCCGGGGGACTGAAGCTTTCTTT.

CDR3: CASSPTSDYNEQFF. The CDR3 coding sequence is TGTGCCAGTAGCCCCACCAGCGACTACAATGAGCAGTTCTTC. V usage is TRBV19 and J usage is TRBJ2-1; no firm D call. The CDR3 loop spans 14 amino acids. The germline V gene encodes CDR1 LNHDA and CDR2 SQIVND (reference sequence). Trimming pared 6 bases from V and 3 bases from J, leaving 12 bases between.

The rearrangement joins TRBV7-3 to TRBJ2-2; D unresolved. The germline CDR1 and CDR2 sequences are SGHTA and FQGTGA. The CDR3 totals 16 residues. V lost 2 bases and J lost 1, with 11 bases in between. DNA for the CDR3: TGTGCCAGCAGCTTAGAGGCACCCCGGAACACCGGGGAGCTGTTTTTT. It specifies CASSLEAPRNTGELFF.

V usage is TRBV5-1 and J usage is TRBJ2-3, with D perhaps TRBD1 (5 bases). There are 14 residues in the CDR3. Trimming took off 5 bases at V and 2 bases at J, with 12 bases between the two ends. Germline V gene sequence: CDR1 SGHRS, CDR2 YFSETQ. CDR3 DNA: TGCGCCAGCAGTTCCCAGGGAAACACAGATACGCAGTATTTT. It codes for CASSSQGNTDTQYF.

CDR3 sequence: CAWRRGLGGGGYEQYF. CDR3 DNA sequence: TGTGCCTGGAGGAGAGGGCTGGGCGGAGGGGGCTACGAGCAGTACTTC. The V call is TRBV30, the J call TRBJ2-7; tentatively, D is TRBD1 or TRBD2 (6 bases each). The CDR3 consists of 16 residues. V was clipped by 3 bases and J by 3 bases, with 21 bases between them. The germline CDR1 and CDR2 sequences are GTSNPN and SVGIG (reference sequence).

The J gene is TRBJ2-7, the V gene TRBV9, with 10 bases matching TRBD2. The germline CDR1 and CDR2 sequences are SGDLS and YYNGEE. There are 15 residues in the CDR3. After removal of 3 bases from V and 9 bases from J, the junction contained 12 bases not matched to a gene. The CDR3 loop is CASSAQVGLAALQYF. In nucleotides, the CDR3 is TGTGCCAGCAGCGCCCAAGTCGGACTAGCGGCTTTGCAGTACTTC. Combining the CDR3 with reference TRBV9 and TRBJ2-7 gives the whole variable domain DSGVTQTPKHLITATGQRVTLRCSPRSGDLSVYWYQQSLDQGLQFLIQYYNGEERAKGNILERFSAQQFPDLHSELNLSSLELGDSALYFCASSAQVGLAALQYFGPGTRLTVT.

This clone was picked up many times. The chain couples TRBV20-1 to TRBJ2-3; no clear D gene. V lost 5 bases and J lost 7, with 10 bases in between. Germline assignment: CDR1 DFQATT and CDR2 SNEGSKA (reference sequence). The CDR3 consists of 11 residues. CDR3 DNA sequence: TGCAGTGCTCTCAGCTCCTATACGCAGTATTTT. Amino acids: CSALSSYTQYF.

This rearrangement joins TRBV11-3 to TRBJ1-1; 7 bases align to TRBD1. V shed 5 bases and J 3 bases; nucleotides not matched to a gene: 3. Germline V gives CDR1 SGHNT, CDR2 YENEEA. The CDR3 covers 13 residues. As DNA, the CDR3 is TGTGCCAGCAGCCCCCAGGGGGACACTGAAGCTTTCTTT. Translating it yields CASSPQGDTEAFF.

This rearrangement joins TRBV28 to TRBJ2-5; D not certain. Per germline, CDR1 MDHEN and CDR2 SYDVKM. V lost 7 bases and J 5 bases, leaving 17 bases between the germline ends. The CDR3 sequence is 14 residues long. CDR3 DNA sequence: TGTGCCAGCACCGCGGCCGGGTTGGGGGAGACCCAGTACTTC. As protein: CASTAAGLGETQYF.

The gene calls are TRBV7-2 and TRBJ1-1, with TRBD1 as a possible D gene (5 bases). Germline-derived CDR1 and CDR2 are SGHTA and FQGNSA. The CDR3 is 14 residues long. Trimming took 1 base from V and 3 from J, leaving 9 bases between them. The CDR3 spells CASSLDRTYTEAFF. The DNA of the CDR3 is TGTGCCAGCAGCTTAGACAGGACTTACACTGAAGCTTTCTTT.

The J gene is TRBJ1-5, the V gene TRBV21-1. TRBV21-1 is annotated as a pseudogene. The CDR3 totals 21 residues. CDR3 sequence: CASSNGVRHERMALGCQPQHF. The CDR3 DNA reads TGTGCCAGCAGCAACGGAGTCCGACATGAGCGAATGGCCTTGGGATGCCAGCCCCAGCATTTT.

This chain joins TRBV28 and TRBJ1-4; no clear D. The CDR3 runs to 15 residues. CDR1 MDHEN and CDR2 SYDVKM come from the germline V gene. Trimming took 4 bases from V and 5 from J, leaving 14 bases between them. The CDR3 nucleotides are TGTGCCAGCAGTTCCCCGGACGCTTTAAATGAAAAACTGTTTTTT. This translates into CASSSPDALNEKLFF.

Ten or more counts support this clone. The chain's CDR3 is CASSDPGRGASYEQYF. In DNA, the CDR3 is TGTGCCAGCAGTGACCCCGGGCGGGGAGCGTCGTACGAGCAGTACTTC. The chain joins TRBV6-1 to TRBJ2-7, with D possibly being TRBD2 (6 bases). CDR1 and CDR2 (germline): MNHNS, SASEGT. There are 16 residues in the CDR3. V was clipped by 3 bases and J by 4 bases, with 19 bases between them.

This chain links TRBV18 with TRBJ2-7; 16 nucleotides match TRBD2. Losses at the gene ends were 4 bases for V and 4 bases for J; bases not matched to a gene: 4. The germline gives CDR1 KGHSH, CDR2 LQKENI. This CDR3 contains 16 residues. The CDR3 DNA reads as TGTGCCAGCTCACGGGGACTAGCGGGAGGGGAATACGAGCAGTACTTC. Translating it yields CASSRGLAGGEYEQYF.